This record looks at one T cell receptor beta chain sequence and its context. Within the sample, other DNA sequences also encode this same CDR3. The sample is drawn from a study of CD8+ T cells in alopecia areata. Extracted RNA was reverse transcribed into cDNA, the sequencing template. Sequencing used immunoSEQ multiplex PCR; TCRdb keeps in-frame clones, though not all of them. The sample yields 80,000 to 100,000 clones, roughly 47% seen once. V was clipped by 1 base and J by 4 bases, with 10 bases between them. This CDR3 is built from 13 residues. Per the germline V gene, CDR1 is SQVTM and CDR2 is ANQGSEA.

What was sequenced was CD4+ T cells sorted from blood. The chain uses TRBV29-1 and TRBJ1-2, with D possibly TRBD1 on 5 matching bases. This clonotype originated in a human donor with alopecia areata. The CDR3 here is CSVEGGGAYGYTF. CDR3 coding DNA: TGCAGCGTTGAAGGGGGAGGGGCCTATGGCTACACCTTC.